One sample yielded the 15 T cell receptor beta chains listed below, sequenced in a study of blood T cell repertoires in COVID-19. Clones were read by immunoSEQ multiplex PCR, and TCRdb kept only the in-frame ones, dropping some. This table has fewer than 250,000 clones, roughly four fifths appearing once. Sequenced: peripheral blood. The source of these receptors is a man over 45 with acute or convalescent COVID-19.

The genes are TRBV27 and TRBJ1-2, with 7 bases fitting TRBD1. Germline V gives CDR1 MNHEY, CDR2 SMNVEV (reference sequence). After removal of 1 base from V and 4 bases from J, the junction contained 3 bases not matched to a gene. This CDR3 has 14 amino acids. The CDR3 nucleotides read TGTGCCAGCAGTTTATTGGGACAGAGCTATGGCTACACCTTC. Protein product: CASSLLGQSYGYTF.

The chain uses TRBV11-3 and TRBJ1-1; D uncertain. From germline, CDR1 is SGHNT and CDR2 YENEEA. The CDR3 consists of 13 residues. V dropped 2 bases and J dropped 5 bases, with 9 bases sitting between them. CDR3 nucleotide sequence: TGTGCCAGCAGCTTAAGAGGTAGTACTGAAGCTTTCTTT. Protein sequence: CASSLRGSTEAFF.

This clone was seen only once. The genes are TRBV7-9 and TRBJ1-4, with TRBD1 identical over 8 bases. Germline CDR1 and CDR2: SEHNR and FQNEAQ (reference sequence). The CDR3 loop spans 14 amino acids. V shed 3 bases, J shed 8 bases, and the junction held 5 bases outside the gene matches. The CDR3 sequence is CASSFSQGAEKLFF. The CDR3 nucleotides read TGTGCCAGCAGCTTTTCGCAGGGGGCGGAAAAACTGTTTTTT.

This sequence joins TRBV9 and TRBJ1-6, with 7 bases lining up with TRBD1. Trimming cost V 4 bases and J 11 bases; bases outside gene matches: 12. CDR3 length: 15 residues. The germline gives CDR1 SGDLS, CDR2 YYNGEE. DNA of the CDR3: TGTGCCAGCAGCACGACCGGGACAGCGGATGCACCCCTCCACTTT. This sequence encodes CASSTTGTADAPLHF.

The chain joins TRBV7-9 to TRBJ2-3, with 11 bases matching TRBD2. V gave up 10 bases and J gave up 5 bases; unmatched junction bases: 8. Germline V gene lookup returns CDR1 SEHNR and CDR2 FQNEAQ (reference sequence). The CDR3 extends over 14 amino acids. CDR3 sequence: CATNPSGGLDTQYF. The CDR3 DNA reads TGTGCCACCAACCCTAGCGGGGGGCTAGATACGCAGTATTTT.

The chain employs TRBV15 and TRBJ1-5; possible D gene TRBD1, 6 bases. Trimming took off 3 bases at V and 4 bases at J, with 19 bases between the two ends. The CDR3 has 17 amino acids. CDR1 and CDR2 from the germline V gene are LNHNV and YYDKDF (reference sequence). The CDR3 coding sequence is TGTGCCACCAGCAGCAAGCTAACGGCAGGGGCAAATCAGCCCCAGCATTTT. Its translation is CATSSKLTAGANQPQHF.

This clone was picked up a small number of times. The chain recombines TRBV18 with TRBJ1-4, with D perhaps TRBD1 (5 bases). Germline-derived CDR1 and CDR2 are KGHSH and LQKENI. CDR3 length: 12 amino acids. V was clipped by 1 base and J by 12 bases, with 9 bases between them. The CDR3 nucleotides read TGTGCCAGCTCACCACGGGGGGTACAACTGTTTTTT. This codes for CASSPRGVQLFF.

The rearrangement joins TRBV7-6 to TRBJ1-3, with D tentatively TRBD1 (6 bases). V lost 2 bases and J 4 bases, leaving 15 bases between the germline ends. The V gene's germline CDR1 is SGHVS and CDR2 FNYEAQ. The CDR3 runs 16 residues. The CDR3 spells CASSLTTGIRGNTIYF. DNA of the CDR3: TGTGCCAGCAGCTTAACAACAGGGATCCGCGGAAACACCATATATTTT.

V is TRBV2 and J is TRBJ1-2; 10 nucleotides align to TRBD1. This CDR3 is built from 15 residues. The germline gives CDR1 SNHLY, CDR2 FYNNEI. V lost 3 bases, J lost 2 bases, and 3 bases stayed unmatched. Here the CDR3 reads CASSDGQGGNYGYTF. The CDR3 DNA reads TGTGCCAGCAGTGACGGACAGGGGGGGAACTATGGCTACACCTTC. Full variable domain (remainder filled in from reference TRBV2 and TRBJ1-2): EPEVTQTPSHQVTQMGQEVILRCVPISNHLYFYWYRQILGQKVEFLVSFYNNEISEKSEIFDDQFSVERPDGSNFTLKIRSTKLEDSAMYFCASSDGQGGNYGYTFGSGTRLTVV.

The chain carries TRBV6-5 and TRBJ2-7, with 13 bases matching TRBD2. The CDR3 spans 15 residues. Germline CDR1 is MNHEY and CDR2 is SVGAGI. Losses at the gene ends were 0 bases for V and 5 bases for J; bases not matched to a gene: 1. This CDR3 reads CASSYSGLAGDEQYF. The CDR3 region has the DNA TGTGCCAGCAGTTACTCCGGACTAGCGGGAGACGAGCAGTACTTC.

The CDR3 here is CASSRRTGGYTF. CDR3 coding DNA: TGTGCCAGCAGTAGGCGGACAGGGGGCTACACCTTC. The V gene is TRBV6-5, the J gene TRBJ1-2; 8 bases are a match to TRBD1. Per germline, CDR1 MNHEY and CDR2 SVGAGI. The V and J ends lost 5 bases and 8 bases, in that order; junction bases with no gene match: 4. CDR3 length: 12 residues.

CDR3 nucleotide sequence: TGTGCCAGTAGTACGGACAGGGACTCCACCGGGGAGCTGTTTTTT. Translation gives CASSTDRDSTGELFF. The gene calls are TRBV19 and TRBJ2-2; 8 bases map to TRBD1. The V gene end was trimmed by 4 bases and the J gene end by 4 bases; junction bases not matched to a gene: 5. Germline V CDR1 and CDR2: LNHDA, SQIVND (reference sequence). The CDR3 has 15 amino acids.

V usage is TRBV4-1 and J usage is TRBJ1-2, with 7 positions matching TRBD1. Germline trimming cut 5 bases from V and 4 bases from J; bases unmatched to any gene: 7. The CDR3 consists of 14 residues. Germline assignment: CDR1 MGHRA and CDR2 YSYEKL. CDR3 coding DNA: TGCGCCAGCAGCGGGGTCCGGGACAGCTATGGCTACACCTTC. As protein: CASSGVRDSYGYTF.

The genes are TRBV5-1 and TRBJ2-7; 9 bases match TRBD1. Germline V gene data show CDR1 as SGHRS and CDR2 as YFSETQ. V shed 3 bases, J shed 3 bases, and the junction held 10 bases outside the gene matches. The length of the CDR3 is 16 residues. This chain's CDR3 is CASSSYSADRGYEQYF. The DNA for the CDR3 is TGCGCCAGCAGCTCTTACTCCGCGGACAGGGGCTACGAGCAGTACTTC.

The rearrangement links TRBV28 to TRBJ1-4; 7 bases fit TRBD1. The CDR3 consists of 14 residues. The germline V gene encodes CDR1 MDHEN and CDR2 SYDVKM. Trimming removed 3 bases from V and 5 bases from J; junction bases left unmatched: 3. The DNA of the CDR3 is TGTGCCAGCAGTTTGACAGGGATAAATGAAAAACTGTTTTTT. It codes for CASSLTGINEKLFF.